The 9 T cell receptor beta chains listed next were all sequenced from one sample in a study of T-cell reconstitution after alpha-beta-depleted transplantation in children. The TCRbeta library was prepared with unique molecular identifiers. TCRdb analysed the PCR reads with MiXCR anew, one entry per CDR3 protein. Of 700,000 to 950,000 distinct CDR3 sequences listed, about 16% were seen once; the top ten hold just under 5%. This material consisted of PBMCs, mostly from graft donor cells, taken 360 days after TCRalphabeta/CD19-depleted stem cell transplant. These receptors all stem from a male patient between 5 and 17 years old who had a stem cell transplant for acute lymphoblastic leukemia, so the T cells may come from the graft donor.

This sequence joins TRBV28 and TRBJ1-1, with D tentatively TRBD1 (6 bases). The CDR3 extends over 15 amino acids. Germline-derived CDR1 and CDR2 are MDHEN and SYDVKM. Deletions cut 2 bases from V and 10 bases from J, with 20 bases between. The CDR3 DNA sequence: TGTGCCAGCAGTTTAGCAGGGGTGGTGATAGTGGCAGCTTTCTTT. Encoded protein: CASSLAGVVIVAAFF.

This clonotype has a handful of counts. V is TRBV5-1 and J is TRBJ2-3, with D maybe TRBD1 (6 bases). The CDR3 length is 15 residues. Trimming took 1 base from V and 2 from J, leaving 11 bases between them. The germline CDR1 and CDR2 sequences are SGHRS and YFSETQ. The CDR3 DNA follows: TGCGCCAGCAGCTTGCCAGGGGCCGTCACAGATACGCAGTATTTT. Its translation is CASSLPGAVTDTQYF.

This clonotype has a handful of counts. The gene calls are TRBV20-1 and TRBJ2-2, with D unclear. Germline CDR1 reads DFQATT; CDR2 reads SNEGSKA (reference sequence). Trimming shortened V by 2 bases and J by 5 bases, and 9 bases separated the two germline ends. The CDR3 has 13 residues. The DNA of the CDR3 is TGCAGTGCTAGACGTACGATGACCGGGGAGCTGTTTTTT. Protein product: CSARRTMTGELFF.

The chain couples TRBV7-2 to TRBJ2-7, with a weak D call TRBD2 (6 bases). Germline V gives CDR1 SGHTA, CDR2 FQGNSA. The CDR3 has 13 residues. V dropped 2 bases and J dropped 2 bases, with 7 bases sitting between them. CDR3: CASSLWRAYEQYF. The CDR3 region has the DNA TGTGCCAGCAGCTTATGGAGGGCCTACGAGCAGTACTTC.

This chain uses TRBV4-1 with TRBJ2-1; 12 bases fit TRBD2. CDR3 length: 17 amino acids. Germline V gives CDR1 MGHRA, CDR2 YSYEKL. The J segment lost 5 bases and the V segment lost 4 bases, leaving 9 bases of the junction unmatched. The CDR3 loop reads CASSREPRLAGDNEQFF. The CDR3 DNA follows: TGCGCCAGCAGCCGGGAACCACGACTAGCGGGGGACAATGAGCAGTTCTTC.

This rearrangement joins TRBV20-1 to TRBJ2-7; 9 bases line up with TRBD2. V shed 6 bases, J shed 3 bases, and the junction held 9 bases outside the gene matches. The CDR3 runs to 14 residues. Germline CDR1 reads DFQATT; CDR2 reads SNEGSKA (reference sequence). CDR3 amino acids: CSADSGSSFYEQYF. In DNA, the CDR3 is TGCAGTGCAGATAGCGGGAGCTCTTTCTACGAGCAGTACTTC.

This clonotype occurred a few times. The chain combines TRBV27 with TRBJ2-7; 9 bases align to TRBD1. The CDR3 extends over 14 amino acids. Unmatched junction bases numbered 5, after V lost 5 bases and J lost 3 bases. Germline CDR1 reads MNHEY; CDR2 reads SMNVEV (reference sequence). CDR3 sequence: CASSRRQGVYEQYF. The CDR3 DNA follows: TGTGCCAGCAGTCGCCGACAGGGGGTCTACGAGCAGTACTTC.

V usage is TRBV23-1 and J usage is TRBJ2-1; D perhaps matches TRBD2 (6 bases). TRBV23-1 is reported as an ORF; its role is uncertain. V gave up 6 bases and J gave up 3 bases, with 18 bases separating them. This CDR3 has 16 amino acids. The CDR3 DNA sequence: TGCGCCAGCAGCACCCGCGGGACTGGGATCTACAATGAGCAGTTCTTC. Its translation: CASSTRGTGIYNEQFF.

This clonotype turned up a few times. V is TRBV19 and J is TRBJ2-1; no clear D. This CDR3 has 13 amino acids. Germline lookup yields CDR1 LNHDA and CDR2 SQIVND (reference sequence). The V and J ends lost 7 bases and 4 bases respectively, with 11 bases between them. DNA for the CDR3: TGTGCCAGTATTTCCGGGCGATACAATGAGCAGTTCTTC. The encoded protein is CASISGRYNEQFF. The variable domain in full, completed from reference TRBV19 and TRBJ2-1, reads DGGITQSPKYLFRKEGQNVTLSCEQNLNHDAMYWYRQDPGQGLRLIYYSQIVNDFQKGDIAEGYSVSREKKESFPLTVTSAQKNPTAFYLCASISGRYNEQFFGPGTRLTVL.